This T cell receptor (beta chain) was retrieved from a study of OX40 agonist ivuxolimab in advanced cancers. The wider study: Patients assigned to dose escalation were diagnosed with hepatocellular carcinoma, melanoma, renal cell or head and neck cancer.

Study-level results: More expanded clones were found, on average, in CD8+ than in CD4+ T cells. Within 6 weeks, CD4+ and CD8+ blood T cells expanded clonally at 0.1 to 3.0 mg/kg.

TCRdb's table, derived via immunoSEQ multiplex PCR, lists solely in-frame clones and lacks some. The profile shows 50,000 to 70,000 clones, 87% of them singletons. Turning to this clone: The antigen remains undetermined.

This material consisted of CD4+ or CD8+ T cells sorted from blood, taken in a trial of the OX40 agonist ivuxolimab. The receptor was derived from an adult with an advanced solid tumor such as melanoma, head and neck, liver or kidney cancer.

Here the CDR3 reads CASSQGILRRNEQFF. The CDR3 DNA sequence: TGCGCCAGCAGCCAAGGGATACTGCGACGCAATGAGCAGTTCTTC. The V and J genes are TRBV5-1 and TRBJ2-1; D gene ambiguous. Trimming cost V 4 bases and J 6 bases, with 17 bases left between them. The CDR3 covers 15 residues. Germline V lookup: CDR1 SGHRS, CDR2 YFSETQ.